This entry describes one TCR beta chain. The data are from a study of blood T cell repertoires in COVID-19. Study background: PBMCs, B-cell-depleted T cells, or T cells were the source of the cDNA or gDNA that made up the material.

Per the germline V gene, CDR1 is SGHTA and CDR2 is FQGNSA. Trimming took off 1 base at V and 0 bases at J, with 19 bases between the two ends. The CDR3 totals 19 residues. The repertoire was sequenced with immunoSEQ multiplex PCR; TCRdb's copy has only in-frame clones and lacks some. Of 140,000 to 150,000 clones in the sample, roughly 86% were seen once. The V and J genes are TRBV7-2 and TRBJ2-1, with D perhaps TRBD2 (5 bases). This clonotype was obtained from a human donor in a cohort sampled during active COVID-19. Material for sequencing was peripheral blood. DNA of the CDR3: TGTGCCAGCAGCTTAGATCCCCCCACGGGATGGAGCTCCTACAATGAGCAGTTCTTC. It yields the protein CASSLDPPTGWSSYNEQFF.